The T cell receptor beta chain under discussion was sequenced for a study of blood T cell repertoires in COVID-19. Study details: Sources were T cells, B-cell-depleted T cells, or PBMCs; the material itself was cDNA or gDNA.

The ends were cut back, 7 bases at V and 4 bases at J, with 16 bases in the middle. Germline-derived CDR1 and CDR2 are LNHDA and SQIVND (reference sequence). This CDR3 has 14 residues. Clones were read by immunoSEQ multiplex PCR, and TCRdb kept only the in-frame ones, dropping some. The sample consists of some 83,000 clones, about three quarters of them appearing once. Material for sequencing was peripheral blood. The clonotype was recovered from a woman older than 75 with acute or convalescent COVID-19. V gene TRBV19 combines with J gene TRBJ1-2; D possibly corresponds to TRBD1 (5 bases). The CDR3 nucleotides read TGTGCCAGTACTTATGCGAAAGGGGCCTATGGCTACACCTTC. Amino acids: CASTYAKGAYGYTF.